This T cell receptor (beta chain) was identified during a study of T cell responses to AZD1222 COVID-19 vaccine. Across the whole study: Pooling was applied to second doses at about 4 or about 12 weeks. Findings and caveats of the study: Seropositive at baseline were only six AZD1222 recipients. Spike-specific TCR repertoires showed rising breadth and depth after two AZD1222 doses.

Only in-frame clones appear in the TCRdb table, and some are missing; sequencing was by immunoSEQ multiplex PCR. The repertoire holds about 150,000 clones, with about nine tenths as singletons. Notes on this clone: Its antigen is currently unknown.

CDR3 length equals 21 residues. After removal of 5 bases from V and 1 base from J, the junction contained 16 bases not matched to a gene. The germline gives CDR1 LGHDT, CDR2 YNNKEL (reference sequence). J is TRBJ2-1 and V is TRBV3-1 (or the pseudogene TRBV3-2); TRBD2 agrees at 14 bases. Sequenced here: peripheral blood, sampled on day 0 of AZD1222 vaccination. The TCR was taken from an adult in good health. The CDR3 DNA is TGTGCCAGCAGCTCCTCTGACGGGACTAGCGGGGGTAAACCTTCCTACAATGAGCAGTTCTTC. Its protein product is CASSSSDGTSGGKPSYNEQFF.